Described below is a single T cell receptor (beta chain) sequence and its context. This clonotype is classified as medium-sized (0.01 to 0.1%). The antigen it binds to is not known. One junction end does not reproduce the germline sequence, and a read error may be involved. The CDR3 contains 16 residues, cysteine and phenylalanine counted. Kept here is only the CDR3 DNA, which spans 48 bases and is read in frame from base 1. Looking up the germline V gene yields CDR1 MDHEN and CDR2 SYDVKM. The sample originates from a study of spatial heterogeneity in lung cancer (dated 2019 in TCRdb). About the study as a whole: Beta-chain transcripts were consistently detected in greater numbers than alpha-chain transcripts, which likely reflected higher beta-chain transcript abundance. TCR alpha and beta repertoires were quantitatively compared across multiple tumor regions, matched nontumor lung and blood in non-small cell lung cancer. Nonsynonymous mutation counts, determined by whole-exome sequencing of tumor tissue, were related to features of the TCR repertoire. In the raw uncorrected reads, each unique combination of TCR and UMI appeared more than ten times on average. At surgery, hundreds of tumor regions, approximately 64 matched nontumor lung samples and 56 PBMC samples were TCR-sequenced for both alpha and beta chains.

Study-wide conclusions, independent of this receptor: Additional single-cell paired TCR alpha and beta sequencing was considered necessary to confirm, at a functional level, the hypothesis that regional TCRs recognize regional mutations. Ubiquitous expanded tumor TCRs were found in blood more often at tumor resection than at routine follow-up.

The time point label on this specimen signifies: sample taken at primary tumor resection. Donors were some 70 patients with early-stage, untreated non-small cell lung cancer from the lung TRACERx cohort. Whole RNA extracted from tumor and nontumor lung tissue, or from cryopreserved PBMC samples, was used for TCR sequencing without cell sorting. Patients were selected for TCR sequencing only if sufficient RNA was available from at least two tumor regions. Preparation of the library involved 5' RACE. The listed sequencing device is NextSeq 500. In the TCR library protocol, a unique molecular identifier was attached to each TCR cDNA molecule so that PCR and sequencing errors could be corrected. As for the authors' bioinformatics: Decombinator tools were used for TCR identification, UMI-based error correction and CDR3 extraction. TCRs above a frequency of 2 per 1,000, corresponding to the top 1% of the tumor frequency distribution, were defined as expanded. Each repertoire was subsampled 100 times to 5,000 TCRs, after which Renyi diversity was computed with the R vegan package. CDR3 similarity networks were built from amino acid triplet string-kernel similarity, with CDR3s being connected when pairwise similarity was above 0.82. Clones were called with MiXCR by TCRdb after fastp trimmed the public reads at Q25, and only in-frame beta chains were retained. Rows with one shared CDR3 protein collapse into an entry with the most common genes and DNA. The V and J calls follow TCRdb's processing rather than the paper's. In this sample the table shows more than 7,500 distinct CDR3 sequences, around 4.5% of which occur a single time. Approximately 30% of the sample goes to the ten largest clones.

The source material was PBMCs, sampled at surgery. The receptor's source is a male donor with early-stage non-small cell lung cancer. Recombination connected TRBV28 to TRBJ2-1, with a weak D call of TRBD2 (6 bases match). CDR3 sequence: CASSLWNGGAYNEQFF. The DNA sequence reads TGTGCCAGCAGTCTATGGAACGGGGGAGCCTACAATGAGCAGTTCTTC.